This TCR beta chain derives from a study of T cells in Graves' hyperthyroidism and ophthalmopathy. Study results and limitations: Blood also held most thyroid clonotypes expanded beyond 0.001.

The length of the CDR3 is 12 residues. Germline values: CDR1 SNHLY, CDR2 FYNNEI. The germline V and J ends were trimmed by 6 bases and 14 bases, with 17 bases remaining between them. This clonotype showed up many times. What it recognizes is unknown. Diagnostic decisions used clinical symptoms, serum thyroxine and TRAb, thyroid ultrasound and orbital computed tomography. Source material for PBMCs was about 10 ml fresh peripheral blood. Amplification yielded TCR beta CDR3 regions, with RNA transcripts as the source. Using the HTBI primer set, a first-round RT-PCR was run on the TCR CDR3. TCRdb fed the multiplex PCR reads into MiXCR, producing one record per CDR3 protein. Here the sample spans fewer than 650,000 distinct CDR3 sequences, approximately 15% being singletons.

The V and J genes are TRBV2 and TRBJ2-1, with D possibly matching TRBD1 (5 bases). This receptor was identified in a woman under 30 with Graves' ophthalmopathy. The specimen was blood. CDR3 sequence (DNA): TGTGCCAGCAGCTTACAGGCCTCCCCGGAGTTCTTC. Its translation is CASSLQASPEFF.